This passage covers 6 T cell receptor beta chains from one sample sequenced in a study of control samples from healthy donors and cancer patients. TCRdb keeps only in-frame clones here, not all; method: immunoSEQ multiplex PCR. This sample has about 44,000 clones, with roughly 65% found just once. Sample: formalin-fixed, paraffin-embedded tissue. These receptors originate from a male donor with melanoma.

This clone has just a few counts. The rearrangement joins TRBV28 to TRBJ1-3; no reliable D call. In germline, CDR1 is MDHEN, CDR2 SYDVKM. This CDR3 comprises 14 residues. The ends were cut back, 7 bases at V and 0 bases at J, with 10 bases in the middle. In DNA, the CDR3 is TGTGCCAGCACCCTCCTGGGCTCTGGAAACACCATATATTTT. Its protein product is CASTLLGSGNTIYF.

J is TRBJ2-2 and V is TRBV5-1, with D possibly being TRBD1 (5 bases). CDR1 is SGHRS, CDR2 YFSETQ, per germline. The CDR3 totals 16 residues. The V end was cut by 4 bases, the J end by 3 bases, with 16 bases between. The CDR3 reads CASSPPREGDTGELFF. The CDR3 DNA follows: TGCGCCAGCAGCCCCCCTAGGGAAGGGGACACCGGGGAGCTGTTTTTT. The variable domain in full, with the rest retrieved from reference TRBV5-1 and TRBJ2-2, is KAGVTQTPRYLIKTRGQQVTLSCSPISGHRSVSWYQQTPGQGLQFLFEYFSETQRNKGNFPGRFSGRQFSNSRSEMNVSTLELGDSALYLCASSPPREGDTGELFFGEGSRLTVL.

The rearrangement joins TRBV28 to TRBJ2-6; D uncertain. V lost 1 base and J 0 bases, leaving 10 bases between the germline ends. Germline lookup yields CDR1 MDHEN and CDR2 SYDVKM. The CDR3 sequence is 17 residues long. CDR3 in amino acids: CASSLLFKSSGANVLTF. CDR3 DNA sequence: TGTGCCAGCAGTTTATTATTTAAGAGCTCTGGGGCCAACGTCCTGACTTTC.

The rearrangement links TRBV27 to TRBJ2-7, with D perhaps matching TRBD1 or TRBD2 (5 bases each). V gave up 2 bases and J gave up 2 bases, with 13 bases separating them. In germline, CDR1 is MNHEY, CDR2 SMNVEV (reference sequence). This CDR3 comprises 15 residues. The CDR3 protein is CASSLMAGTPYEQYF. CDR3 nucleotide sequence: TGTGCCAGCAGTTTAATGGCAGGGACCCCCTACGAGCAGTACTTC.

This clone appeared a single time. CDR3 loop: CASSVDRGEKLFF. The DNA of the CDR3 is TGTGCCAGCAGCGTTGACAGGGGTGAAAAACTGTTTTTT. The chain recombines TRBV6-4 with TRBJ1-4; 8 bases fit TRBD1. V lost 6 bases and J lost 7; bases outside the gene matches: 4. The germline V gene encodes CDR1 MRHNA and CDR2 SNTAGT. CDR3 size: 13 residues.

V usage is TRBV18 and J usage is TRBJ2-7; D is ambiguous. The CDR3 contains 13 residues. The V and J ends lost 4 bases and 2 bases respectively, with 9 bases between them. Germline lookup yields CDR1 KGHSH and CDR2 LQKENI. Here the CDR3 DNA reads TGTGCCAGCTCACTGAGTGGGCCCTACGAGCAGTACTTC. This translates into CASSLSGPYEQYF.